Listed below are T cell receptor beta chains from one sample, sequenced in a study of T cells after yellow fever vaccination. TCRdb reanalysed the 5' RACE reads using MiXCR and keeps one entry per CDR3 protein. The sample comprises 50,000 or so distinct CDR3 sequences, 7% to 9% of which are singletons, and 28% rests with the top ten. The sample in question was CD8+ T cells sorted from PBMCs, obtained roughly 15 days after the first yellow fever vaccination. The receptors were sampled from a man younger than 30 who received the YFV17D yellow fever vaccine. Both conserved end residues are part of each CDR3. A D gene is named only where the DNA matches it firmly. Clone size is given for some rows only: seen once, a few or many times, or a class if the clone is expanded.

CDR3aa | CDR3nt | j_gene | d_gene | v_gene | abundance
CASSYSGQGAYEQYF | TGTGCCAGCAGTTACTCGGGACAGGGGGCCTACGAGCAGTACTTC | TRBJ2-7 | TRBD1 | TRBV6-5 | many
CASSQATGANTEAFF | TGCGCCAGCAGCCAAGCTACAGGAGCGAACACTGAAGCTTTCTTT | TRBJ1-1 | . | TRBV4-1 | .
CASSPTGGRNQPQHF | TGCGCCAGCAGCCCTACCGGGGGTCGCAATCAGCCCCAGCATTTT | TRBJ1-5 | . | TRBV4-1 | many
CSARDQSSIRYVTEAFF | TGCAGTGCTAGAGACCAGTCTAGTATCCGTTATGTCACTGAAGCTTTCTTT | TRBJ1-1 | . | TRBV20-1 | many
CASSQDVSTPGSCFF | . | TRBJ2-2 | . | TRBV14 | many
CSVTVMNTEAFF | TGCAGCGTTACTGTAATGAACACTGAAGCTTTCTTT | TRBJ1-1 | . | TRBV29-1 | many
CSARDLAGTGGNTEAFF | TGCAGTGCTAGAGATCTCGCCGGGACAGGGGGGAACACTGAAGCTTTCTTT | TRBJ1-1 | TRBD1 | TRBV20-1 | few
CASSFGTDQPQHF | TGTGCCAGCAGCTTTGGGACAGATCAGCCCCAGCATTTT | TRBJ1-5 | TRBD1 | TRBV5-4 | .
CASLFRGWKADTQYF | TGTGCCAGCCTATTTCGCGGGTGGAAGGCAGATACGCAGTATTTT | TRBJ2-3 | . | TRBV12-3/TRBV12-4 | .
CASSLLSRGYGDTEAFF | TGCGCCAGCAGCTTGCTGAGTCGAGGATATGGGGACACTGAAGCTTTCTTT | TRBJ1-1 | . | TRBV5-1 | .
CASRTGAYGYTF | TGTGCCAGCAGAACAGGGGCCTATGGCTACACCTTC | TRBJ1-2 | TRBD1 | TRBV6-2/TRBV6-3 | many
CASSSLSDRGSPLHF | TGTGCCAGCAGCTCCCTCTCCGACAGGGGGTCACCCCTCCACTTT | TRBJ1-6 | TRBD1 | TRBV7-2 | many
CASSQDPKQGYYGYTF | TGCGCCAGCAGCCAAGATCCCAAACAGGGATACTATGGCTACACCTTC | TRBJ1-2 | . | TRBV4-1 | many
CASIGLGTGGSYGYTF | TGTGCCAGCATAGGCCTGGGGACAGGGGGAAGCTATGGCTACACCTTC | TRBJ1-2 | TRBD1 | TRBV25-1 | few
CASSESRGLAYEQYF | TGTGCCAGCAGCGAATCGAGGGGCCTCGCCTACGAGCAGTACTTC | TRBJ2-7 | . | TRBV14 | .
CAWTRGTTSTDTQYF | TGTGCCTGGACACGCGGGACTACTAGCACAGATACGCAGTATTTT | TRBJ2-3 | TRBD2 | TRBV30 | many
CASSPHTGELFF | TGTGCCAGCAGTCCCCACACCGGGGAGCTGTTTTTT | TRBJ2-2 | . | TRBV6-2/TRBV6-3 | many
CASSQSDFYNEQFF | TGTGCCAGCAGTCAGTCCGACTTCTACAATGAGCAGTTCTTC | TRBJ2-1 | . | TRBV25-1 | large
CASSPFTAGARYSYNEQFF | TGTGCCAGCAGCCCTTTCACAGCGGGGGCCCGATACTCCTACAATGAGCAGTTCTTC | TRBJ2-1 | TRBD2 | TRBV9 | many
CASSYFPTGTQDEQYF | TGTGCCAGCAGTTACTTCCCCACCGGGACACAAGACGAGCAGTACTTC | TRBJ2-7 | . | TRBV6-2/TRBV6-3 | many
CASSPLPGGFGNEQFF | TGCGCCAGCAGCCCCCTCCCGGGGGGGTTTGGCAATGAGCAGTTCTTC | TRBJ2-1 | TRBD2 | TRBV4-1 | few
CASSGDGNNEQFF | TGTGCCAGCAGTGGGGACGGAAACAATGAGCAGTTCTTC | TRBJ2-1 | . | TRBV7-6 | many
CASSPGGRPNYGYTF | TGTGCCAGCTCACCGGGAGGCAGGCCCAACTATGGCTACACCTTC | TRBJ1-2 | . | TRBV18 | many
CASTASDTQYF | TGTGCCAGCACCGCATCGGATACGCAGTATTTT | TRBJ2-3 | . | TRBV11-2 | many
CASSFPLLAGGINEQFF | TGTGCCAGCAGTTTCCCCCTCCTGGCGGGGGGAATCAATGAGCAGTTCTTC | TRBJ2-1 | TRBD2 | TRBV12-3/TRBV12-4 | .
CASSPPSGGNTGELFF | TGTGCCAGCTCACCTCCGTCAGGGGGCAACACCGGGGAGCTGTTTTTT | TRBJ2-2 | TRBD1 | TRBV18 | many
CASSVVGVELFF | TGTGCCAGCAGCGTAGTGGGAGTGGAGCTGTTTTTT | TRBJ2-2 | . | TRBV9 | .
CSVAGQGLETQYF | TGCAGCGTTGCGGGACAGGGGTTAGAGACCCAGTACTTC | TRBJ2-5 | TRBD1 | TRBV29-1 | many
CASSPGQGASQPQHF | TGTGCCAGCAGCCCGGGACAGGGGGCGAGCCAGCCCCAGCATTTT | TRBJ1-5 | TRBD1 | TRBV6-5 | many
CSARDRALHLNEQFF | TGCAGTGCTAGAGATCGTGCCCTACACTTGAATGAGCAGTTCTTC | TRBJ2-1 | . | TRBV20-1 | many
CCARDRREPRLNTEAFF | TGCTGTGCTAGAGACCGCCGGGAGCCTAGGCTGAACACTGAAGCTTTCTTT | TRBJ1-1 | . | TRBV20-1 | few
CSARWTEDNQPQHF | TGCAGTGCTAGATGGACGGAAGACAATCAGCCCCAGCATTTT | TRBJ1-5 | . | TRBV20-1 | few
CASMALAWTYEQYF | TGCGCCAGCATGGCGCTTGCTTGGACCTACGAGCAGTACTTC | TRBJ2-7 | . | TRBV10-2 | many
CASSILAGGTYEQYF | TGTGCCAGCAGCATTCTAGCGGGCGGTACCTACGAGCAGTACTTC | TRBJ2-7 | TRBD2 | TRBV7-9 | many
CASSQVEGGGYEQYF | TGCGCCAGCAGCCAAGTCGAGGGTGGGGGCTACGAGCAGTACTTC | TRBJ2-7 | . | TRBV4-3 | .
CSARVRDTEAFF | TGCAGTGCTAGGGTTCGCGACACTGAAGCTTTCTTT | TRBJ1-1 | . | TRBV20-1 | hyperexpanded
CASSDRQAESSYEQYF | TGTGCCAGCAGCGACCGACAGGCCGAAAGCTCCTACGAGCAGTACTTC | TRBJ2-7 | . | TRBV9 | many
CASSAGNTGELFF | TGTGCCAGCAGCGCGGGGAACACCGGGGAGCTGTTTTTT | TRBJ2-2 | . | TRBV9 | .
CASSLWTDSFSSYEQYF | TGCGCCAGCAGCTTGTGGACAGACAGTTTCAGCTCCTACGAGCAGTACTTC | TRBJ2-7 | . | TRBV5-1 | many
CASSVGGQAYGYTF | TGTGCCAGCAGCGTAGGGGGACAGGCCTATGGCTACACCTTC | TRBJ1-2 | TRBD1 | TRBV9 | many
CASSFASDLSYEQYF | TGTGCCAGCAGCTTTGCTAGCGACCTATCCTACGAGCAGTACTTC | TRBJ2-7 | . | TRBV7-2 | many
CASSQGNIHSNQPQHF | TGCGCCAGCAGCCAAGGCAACATCCATAGCAATCAGCCCCAGCATTTT | TRBJ1-5 | . | TRBV4-1 | many
CASSQEGRQRSTDTQYF | TGTGCCAGCAGCCAAGAAGGACGGCAGAGAAGCACAGATACGCAGTATTTT | TRBJ2-3 | . | TRBV14 | many
CASSLTVSGGNTEAFF | TGTGCCAGCAGCCTTACAGTTTCCGGGGGGAACACTGAAGCTTTCTTT | TRBJ1-1 | . | TRBV5-5 | many
CASSLLGGLHTGELFF | TGTGCCAGCAGTTTATTAGGGGGCCTCCACACCGGGGAGCTGTTTTTT | TRBJ2-2 | TRBD1 | TRBV12-3/TRBV12-4 | many
CASSAGTGGQYEQYF | TGTGCCAGCAGTGCCGGGACAGGAGGTCAGTACGAGCAGTACTTC | TRBJ2-7 | TRBD1 | TRBV6-2/TRBV6-3 | many